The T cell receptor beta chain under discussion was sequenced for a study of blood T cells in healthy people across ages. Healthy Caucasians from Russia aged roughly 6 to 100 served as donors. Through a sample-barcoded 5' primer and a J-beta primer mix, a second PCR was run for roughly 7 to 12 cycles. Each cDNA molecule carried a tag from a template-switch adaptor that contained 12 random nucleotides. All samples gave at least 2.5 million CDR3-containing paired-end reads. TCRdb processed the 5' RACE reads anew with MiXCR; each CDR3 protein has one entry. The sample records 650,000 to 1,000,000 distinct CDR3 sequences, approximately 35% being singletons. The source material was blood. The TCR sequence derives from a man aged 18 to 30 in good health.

The CDR3 coding sequence is TGTGCCAGCAGTGAAGCGCGTACAAGGGTATTGTACAATGAGCAGTTCTTC. Its protein is CASSEARTRVLYNEQFF. The chain has TRBV2 and TRBJ2-1; D is ambiguous. The CDR3 has 17 residues. Trimming pared 0 bases from V and 4 bases from J, leaving 16 bases between. Germline V lookup: CDR1 SNHLY, CDR2 FYNNEI. The full variable domain, its missing parts supplied by reference TRBV2 and TRBJ2-1, is EPEVTQTPSHQVTQMGQEVILRCVPISNHLYFYWYRQILGQKVEFLVSFYNNEISEKSEIFDDQFSVERPDGSNFTLKIRSTKLEDSAMYFCASSEARTRVLYNEQFFGPGTRLTVL.